The clone carrying this TCR beta chain was recorded many times. TCRdb independently ran MiXCR on the RT-PCR reads; one entry per CDR3 protein. The data contain 550,000 to 750,000 distinct CDR3 sequences, 14% of them singletons. CDR3 size: 13 residues. Trimming stripped 8 bases from V and 4 bases from J, with 15 bases between. In germline, CDR1 is SGHRS, CDR2 YFSETQ. The sequence was obtained from a female donor in good health, serving as a healthy control. The chain joins TRBV5-1 to TRBJ1-2; D might be TRBD1 (5 bases). What was sequenced was memory CD4+ T cells from blood. The CDR3 region is CASSDNSVYGYTF. The CDR3 DNA follows: TGCGCCAGTTCGGACAACTCTGTCTATGGCTACACCTTC.